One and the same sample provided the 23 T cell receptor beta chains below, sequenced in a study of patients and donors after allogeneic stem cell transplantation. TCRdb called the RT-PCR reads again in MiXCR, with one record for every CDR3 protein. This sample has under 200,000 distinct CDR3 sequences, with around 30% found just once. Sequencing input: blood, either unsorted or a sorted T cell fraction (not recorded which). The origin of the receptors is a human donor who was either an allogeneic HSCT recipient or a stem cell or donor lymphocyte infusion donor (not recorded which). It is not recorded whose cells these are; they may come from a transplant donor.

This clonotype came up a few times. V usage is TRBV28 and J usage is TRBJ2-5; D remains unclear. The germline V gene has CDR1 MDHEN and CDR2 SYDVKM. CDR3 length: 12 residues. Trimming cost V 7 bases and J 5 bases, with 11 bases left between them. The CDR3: CASTGDPETQYF. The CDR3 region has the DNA TGTGCCAGCACCGGTGACCCGGAGACCCAGTACTTC.

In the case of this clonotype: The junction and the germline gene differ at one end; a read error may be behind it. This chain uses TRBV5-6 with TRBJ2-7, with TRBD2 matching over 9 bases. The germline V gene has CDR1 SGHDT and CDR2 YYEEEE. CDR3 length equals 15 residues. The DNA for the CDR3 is TGTGCCAGCAGGCCGACCGGGACTAGCAGCTACGGGCAGTACTTC. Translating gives CASRPTGTSSYGQYF.

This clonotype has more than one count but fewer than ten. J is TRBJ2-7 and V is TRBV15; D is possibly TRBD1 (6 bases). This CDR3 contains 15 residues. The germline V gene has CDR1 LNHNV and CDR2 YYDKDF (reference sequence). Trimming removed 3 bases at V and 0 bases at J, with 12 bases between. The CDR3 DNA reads TGTGCCACCAGCAGGGACAGCTACAACTCCTACGAGCAGTACTTC. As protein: CATSRDSYNSYEQYF.

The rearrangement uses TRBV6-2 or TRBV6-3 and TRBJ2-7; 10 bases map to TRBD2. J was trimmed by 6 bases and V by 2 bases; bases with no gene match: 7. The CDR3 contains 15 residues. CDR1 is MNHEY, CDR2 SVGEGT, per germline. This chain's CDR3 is CASSYLPSGSSEQYF. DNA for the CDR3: TGTGCCAGCAGTTACCTCCCTAGCGGGAGTTCCGAGCAGTACTTC.

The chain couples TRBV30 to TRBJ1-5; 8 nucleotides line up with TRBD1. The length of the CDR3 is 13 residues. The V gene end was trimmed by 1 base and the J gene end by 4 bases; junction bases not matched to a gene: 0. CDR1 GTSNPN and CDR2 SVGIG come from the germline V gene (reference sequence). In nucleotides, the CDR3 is TGTGCCTGGAGTGGACAGGGGAATCAGCCCCAGCATTTT. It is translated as CAWSGQGNQPQHF.

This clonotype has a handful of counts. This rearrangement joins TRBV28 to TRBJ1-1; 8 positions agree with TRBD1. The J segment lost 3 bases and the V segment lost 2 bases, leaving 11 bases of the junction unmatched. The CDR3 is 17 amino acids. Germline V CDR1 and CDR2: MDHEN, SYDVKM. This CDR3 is CASSLRTGPVLDTEAFF. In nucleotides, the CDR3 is TGTGCCAGCAGTTTAAGGACAGGGCCGGTTTTGGACACTGAAGCTTTCTTT.

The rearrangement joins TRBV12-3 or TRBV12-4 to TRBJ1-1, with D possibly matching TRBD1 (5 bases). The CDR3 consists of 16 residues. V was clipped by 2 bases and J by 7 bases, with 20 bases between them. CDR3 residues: CASSLQSGSQGGEAFF. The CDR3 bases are TGTGCCAGCAGTTTACAGTCGGGCTCCCAGGGAGGTGAAGCTTTCTTT.

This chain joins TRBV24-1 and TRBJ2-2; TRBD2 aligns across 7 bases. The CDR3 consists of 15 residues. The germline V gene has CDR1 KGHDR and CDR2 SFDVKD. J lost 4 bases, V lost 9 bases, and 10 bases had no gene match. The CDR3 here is CATAWGGSGTGELFF. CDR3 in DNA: TGTGCCACCGCTTGGGGCGGGAGTGGCACCGGGGAGCTGTTTTTT.

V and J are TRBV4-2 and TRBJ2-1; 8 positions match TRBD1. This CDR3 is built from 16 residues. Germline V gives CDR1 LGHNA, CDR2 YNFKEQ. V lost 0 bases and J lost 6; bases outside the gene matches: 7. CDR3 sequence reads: CASSQEGRGTGNEQFF. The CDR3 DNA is TGTGCCAGCAGCCAAGAAGGCAGGGGGACAGGCAATGAGCAGTTCTTC.

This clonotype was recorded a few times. CDR3 sequence: CASSLDRTGATNEKLFF. For the CDR3, the DNA is TGCGCCAGCAGCTTGGACCGGACAGGTGCAACTAATGAAAAACTGTTTTTT. This chain joins TRBV5-1 and TRBJ1-4; 7 nucleotides line up with TRBD1. Germline-derived CDR1 and CDR2 are SGHRS and YFSETQ. J was trimmed by 0 bases and V by 0 bases; bases with no gene match: 5. CDR3 length equals 17 residues.

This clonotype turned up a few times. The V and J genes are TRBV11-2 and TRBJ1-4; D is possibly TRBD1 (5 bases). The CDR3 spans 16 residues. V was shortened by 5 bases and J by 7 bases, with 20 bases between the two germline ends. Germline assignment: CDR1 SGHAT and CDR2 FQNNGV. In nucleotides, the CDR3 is TGTGCCAGCAGCAAGCGGTACCAGGGCCTAGGTGAAAAACTGTTTTTT. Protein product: CASSKRYQGLGEKLFF.

The CDR3 protein is CASSSLAGLTIYNEQFF. The CDR3 DNA follows: TGTGCCAGCAGCTCTCTGGCGGGACTAACTATTTACAATGAGCAGTTCTTC. The chain recombines TRBV7-9 with TRBJ2-1, with 7 bases lining up with TRBD2. Germline CDR1 SEHNR, CDR2 FQNEAQ (reference sequence). The J segment lost 4 bases and the V segment lost 4 bases, leaving 13 bases of the junction unmatched. The CDR3 loop spans 17 amino acids.

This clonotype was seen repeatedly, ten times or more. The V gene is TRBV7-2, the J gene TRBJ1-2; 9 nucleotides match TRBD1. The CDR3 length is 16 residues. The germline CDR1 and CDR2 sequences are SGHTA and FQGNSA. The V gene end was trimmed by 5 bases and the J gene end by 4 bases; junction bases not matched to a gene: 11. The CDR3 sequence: CASSPSGQGTFYGYTF. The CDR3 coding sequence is TGTGCCAGCAGCCCCTCTGGACAGGGGACCTTCTATGGCTACACCTTC.

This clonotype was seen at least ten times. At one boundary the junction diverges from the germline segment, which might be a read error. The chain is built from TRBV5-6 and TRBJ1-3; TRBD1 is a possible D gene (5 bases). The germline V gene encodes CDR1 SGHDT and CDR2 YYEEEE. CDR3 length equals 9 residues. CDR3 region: CASSLPRGF. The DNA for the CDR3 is TGTGCCAGCAGCTTGCCGAGGGGTTTT.

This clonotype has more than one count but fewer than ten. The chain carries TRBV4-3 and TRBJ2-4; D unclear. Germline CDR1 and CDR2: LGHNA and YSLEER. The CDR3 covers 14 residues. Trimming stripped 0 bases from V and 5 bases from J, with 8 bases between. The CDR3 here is CASSQEWQQNIQYF. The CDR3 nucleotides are TGCGCCAGCAGCCAAGAATGGCAGCAAAACATTCAGTACTTC.

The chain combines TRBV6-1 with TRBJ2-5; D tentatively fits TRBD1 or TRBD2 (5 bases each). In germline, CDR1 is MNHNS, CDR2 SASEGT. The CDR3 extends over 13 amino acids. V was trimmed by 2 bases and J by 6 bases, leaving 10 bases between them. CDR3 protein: CASSEMGVQTQYF. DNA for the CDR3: TGTGCCAGCAGTGAAATGGGGGTACAGACCCAGTACTTC.

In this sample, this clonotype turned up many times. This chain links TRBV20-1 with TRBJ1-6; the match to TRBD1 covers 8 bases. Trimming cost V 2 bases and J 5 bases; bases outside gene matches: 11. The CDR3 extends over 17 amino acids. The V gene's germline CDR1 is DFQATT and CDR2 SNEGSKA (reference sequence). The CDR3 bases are TGCAGTGCTAGACCTAGGGACAGGAACCTTAATAATTCACCCCTCCACTTT. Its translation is CSARPRDRNLNNSPLHF.

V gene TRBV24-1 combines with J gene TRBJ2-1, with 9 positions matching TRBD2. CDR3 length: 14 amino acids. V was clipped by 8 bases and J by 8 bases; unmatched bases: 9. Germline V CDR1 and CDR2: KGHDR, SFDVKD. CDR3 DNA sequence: TGTGCCACCACCGCCGGGGGACTAGCCCATGAGCAGTTCTTC. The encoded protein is CATTAGGLAHEQFF.

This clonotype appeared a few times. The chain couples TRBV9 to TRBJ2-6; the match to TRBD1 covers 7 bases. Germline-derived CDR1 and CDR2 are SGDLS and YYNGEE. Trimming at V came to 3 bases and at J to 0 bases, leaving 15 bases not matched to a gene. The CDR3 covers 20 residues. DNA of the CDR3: TGTGCCAGCAGCGCGTCCCGGGACAGTCTTAGGGTCTCTGGGGCCAACGTCCTGACTTTC. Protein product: CASSASRDSLRVSGANVLTF.

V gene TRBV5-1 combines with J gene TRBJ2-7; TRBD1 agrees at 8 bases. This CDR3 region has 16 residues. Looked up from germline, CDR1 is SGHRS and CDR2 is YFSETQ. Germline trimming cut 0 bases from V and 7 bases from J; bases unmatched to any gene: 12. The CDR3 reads CASSLVSGQGFWEQYF. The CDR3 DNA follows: TGCGCCAGCAGCTTGGTTTCAGGACAGGGCTTTTGGGAGCAGTACTTC.

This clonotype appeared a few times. The CDR3 sequence is CASSSWDRRTDTQYF. CDR3 sequence (DNA): TGTGCCAGCAGCTCGTGGGACAGGCGCACAGATACGCAGTATTTT. The chain couples TRBV7-9 to TRBJ2-3, with TRBD1 matching over 8 bases. Trimming removed 4 bases from V and 1 base from J; junction bases left unmatched: 4. The CDR3 spans 15 residues. Germline V lookup: CDR1 SEHNR, CDR2 FQNEAQ (reference sequence).

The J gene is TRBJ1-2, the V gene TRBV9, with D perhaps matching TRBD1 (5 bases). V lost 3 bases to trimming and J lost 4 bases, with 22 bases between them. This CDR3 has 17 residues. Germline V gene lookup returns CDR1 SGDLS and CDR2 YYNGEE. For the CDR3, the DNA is TGTGCCAGCAGCGCACTGCCGGACGGGGGAATGGGCTATGGCTACACCTTC. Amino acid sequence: CASSALPDGGMGYGYTF.

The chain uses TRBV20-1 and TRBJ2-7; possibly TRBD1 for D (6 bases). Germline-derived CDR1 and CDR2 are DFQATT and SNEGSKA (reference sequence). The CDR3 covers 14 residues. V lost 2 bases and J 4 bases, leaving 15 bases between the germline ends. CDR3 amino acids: CSARPGQNLYEQYF. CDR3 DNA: TGCAGTGCTAGACCAGGACAGAATCTTTACGAGCAGTACTTC.